This is a list of T cell receptor beta chains from one sample in a study of Ad26.COV2.S vaccination and SARS-CoV-2 variants. Generated by immunoSEQ multiplex PCR, the TCRdb table keeps only in-frame clones and is missing some. Among around 350,000 clones listed, approximately 85% were seen once. This material consisted of peripheral blood, taken in a trial of Ad26.COV2.S vaccine versus placebo. The source is a person between 18 and 59 years old who received the Ad26.COV2.S COVID-19 vaccine or a placebo. Each CDR3 is given without its conserved first and last residue. Fields, in order: CDR3 length, J gene, V gene, D gene, CDR3 protein. A D gene is named only where the DNA matches it firmly.

14,TRBJ2-7,TRBV28,TRBD2,ASSPLISGISYEQY
10,TRBJ1-2,TRBV9,-,ASSRGEDGYT
13,TRBJ1-6,TRBV2,TRBD1,ASSIDRTGNSPLH
9,TRBJ1-6,TRBV20-1,-,SARQNSPLH
13,TRBJ2-7,TRBV6-4,TRBD1,ASSPQGVFSYEQY
14,TRBJ2-4,TRBV30,TRBD2,AWSVGSGGGANIQY
12,TRBJ2-1,TRBV6-5,-,ASRASGSYNEQF
9,TRBJ1-1,TRBV30,-,AWSVRGEAF
13,TRBJ1-4,TRBV11-2,-,ASSAEWSRGEKLF
12,TRBJ2-1,TRBV4-3,-,ASSQGTASHEQF
12,TRBJ1-1,TRBV27,-,ASSTLGMNTEAF
13,TRBJ2-2,TRBV5-3,TRBD1,ARSPPGQGPGELF
20,TRBJ1-3,TRBV28,TRBD1,ASSFYAGQITLSAYSGNTIY
13,TRBJ2-5,TRBV7-9,-,ASSFPLPGAETQY
9,TRBJ1-2,TRBV20-1,-,SAGAPYGYT
12,TRBJ2-7,TRBV28,-,ASSLWGPSYEQY
11,TRBJ2-7,TRBV12-3/TRBV12-4,-,ASSLSQAYEQY
13,TRBJ2-4,TRBV9,TRBD2,ASSDLAGDLNIQY
13,TRBJ1-5,TRBV27,TRBD1,ASGVPDRRYQPQH
11,TRBJ1-1,TRBV5-1,TRBD1,ASRTGMNTEAF
12,TRBJ1-4,TRBV5-1,-,ASSSGLPSEKLF
12,TRBJ2-7,TRBV7-6,TRBD1,ASSPRDRMGEQY
15,TRBJ2-2,TRBV18,-,ASSPQGPALDAGELF
12,TRBJ2-4,TRBV7-2,TRBD1,ASSSPGQGPIQY